This T cell receptor beta chain derives from a study of response to subunit inactivated influenza vaccine. The CDR3 extends over 12 amino acids. Germline lookup yields CDR1 ENHRY and CDR2 SYGVKD. V lost 6 bases to trimming and J lost 2 bases, with 7 bases between them. This clonotype was observed many times. TCRdb re-called the RT-PCR reads with MiXCR, one entry per CDR3 protein. The table shows roughly 710,000 distinct CDR3 sequences, with around 15% occurring only once. This sample comprised PBMCs from blood, obtained approximately 15 days before vaccination. The chain is built from TRBV10-3 and TRBJ1-2, with a tentative D call TRBD1 (5 bases). The receptor's source is a man aged 50 or older who received an inactivated influenza vaccine. The CDR3 loop is CAIRQENYGYTF. The CDR3 coding sequence is TGTGCCATCAGACAGGAGAACTATGGCTACACCTTC.